A selection of T cell receptor beta chains follows, all from one sample in a study of cytomegalovirus exposure and HLA in healthy donors. Only in-frame clones appear in the TCRdb table, and some are missing; sequencing was by immunoSEQ multiplex PCR. This sample has 100,000 to 150,000 clones, with about a sixth found just once. The material sequenced was PBMCs. All receptors derive from a female donor in good health and CMV-seropositive. Each CDR3 is given with its conserved first and last residue. A D gene is named only where the DNA matches it firmly. Not every row has a clone size; where given, it reads once, few, many or a size class.

CASSSTQGADTEAFF	TGTGCCAGCAGCTCTACTCAGGGGGCGGACACTGAAGCTTTCTTT	few	TRBD1	TRBV9	TRBJ1-1
CASSPNPIKTPGGNYGYTF	TGCGCCAGCAGCCCAAACCCGATAAAAACCCCCGGAGGGAACTATGGCTACACCTTC	few	NA	TRBV23-1	TRBJ1-2
CAGQSSNQPQHF	TGTGCCGGACAGAGTAGCAATCAGCCCCAGCATTTT	NA	NA	TRBV6-6	TRBJ1-5
CASSLYLGSPLHF	TGTGCCAGCAGTTTGTACCTAGGTTCACCCCTCCACTTT	NA	NA	TRBV27	TRBJ1-6
CASSLLAGSLNEQFF	TGTGCCAGCAGCCTCCTAGCGGGATCCCTCAATGAGCAGTTCTTC	NA	TRBD2	TRBV11-2	TRBJ2-1
CASSGEGQVHSNQPQHF	TGTGCCAGCAGTGGCGAGGGACAGGTTCATAGCAATCAGCCCCAGCATTTT	NA	TRBD1	TRBV6-1	TRBJ1-5
CASGSGTGVSQPQHF	TGTGCTAGTGGTTCCGGGACAGGGGTAAGTCAGCCCCAGCATTTT	NA	TRBD1	TRBV12-5	TRBJ1-5
CASSLRDRGYEQYF	TGCGCCAGCAGCCTACGGGACAGGGGTTACGAGCAGTACTTC	NA	TRBD1	TRBV5-1	TRBJ2-7
CASSQEAGNNQPQHF	TGCGCCAGCAGCCAAGAAGCAGGGAATAATCAGCCCCAGCATTTT	few	NA	TRBV4-3	TRBJ1-5
CASSLPASNVLTF	TGTGCCAGCAGCCTCCCCGCGTCCAACGTCCTGACTTTC	NA	NA	TRBV6-6	TRBJ2-6
CASSERGWDTPYEQYF	TGTGCCAGCAGCGAACGAGGCTGGGACACCCCCTACGAGCAGTACTTC	few	NA	TRBV13	TRBJ2-7
CASSSSASGSYNEQFF	TGCGCCAGCAGCTCCTCGGCTAGCGGTTCCTACAATGAGCAGTTCTTC	few	TRBD2	TRBV5-1	TRBJ2-1
CASTPGQLNTEAFF	TGTGCCAGCACCCCCGGACAGTTGAACACTGAAGCTTTCTTT	NA	NA	TRBV7-9	TRBJ1-1
CASSDRESRNQPQHF	TGTGCCAGCTCAGACAGGGAGTCCCGCAATCAGCCCCAGCATTTT	few	TRBD1	TRBV18	TRBJ1-5
CASSLEGQGREQYF	TGTGCCAGCAGCTTGGAGGGACAGGGGAGAGAGCAGTACTTC	NA	TRBD1	TRBV5-4	TRBJ2-7
CASSVVGGPYNEQFF	TGTGCCAGCAGCGTAGTAGGGGGCCCCTACAATGAGCAGTTCTTC	few	TRBD1	TRBV9	TRBJ2-1
CASNKAGQMETQYF	TGTGCCAGTAATAAGGCCGGACAGATGGAGACCCAGTACTTC	few	NA	TRBV19	TRBJ2-5